The T cell receptor (beta chain) described here comes from a study of T cell responses to AZD1222 COVID-19 vaccine. Here immunoSEQ multiplex PCR was the method, and the copy in TCRdb shows in-frame clones only, minus some. This table has 83,000 or so clones, about nine tenths appearing once. For this clone: The antigen is undetermined. Other nucleotide sequences in the sample specify the same CDR3.

The CDR3 loop spans 13 amino acids. Trimming removed 5 bases at V and 2 bases at J, with 10 bases between. Germline CDR1 reads SGHTA; CDR2 reads FQGNSA. Study-wide points: At study baseline, merely over 5 AZD1222 recipients were seropositive. The repertoires were collected only after the peak T cell response. Females outnumbered males among donors, who were mostly white British; clonal diversity was possibly underestimated. The span of vaccine-associated CD4 TCRs extended across spike, with dominance at 160-218 and 743-854.

The material was peripheral blood, obtained 28 days after the second AZD1222 dose. The gene calls are TRBV7-2 and TRBJ2-7; possible D gene TRBD2, 5 bases. The TCR was taken from an adult who received the AZD1222 COVID-19 vaccine. CDR3 bases: TGTGCCAGCAGCGCCGGGATAGCCTACGAGCAGTACTTC. Translating gives CASSAGIAYEQYF.